These 21 T cell receptor beta chains share one sample of origin, sequenced in a study of patients and donors after allogeneic stem cell transplantation (dated by TCRdb to 2020 to 2022). Receptor libraries were prepared by RT-PCR. The instrument was a NextSeq 550. The public sequencing data were trimmed at Q25 with fastp and processed into clonotypes with MiXCR by TCRdb, which kept only in-frame beta chains. Rows are combined by CDR3 protein, so each entry shows the most common genes and DNA. A total of 900,000 to 1,000,000 distinct CDR3 sequences appear in this sample, over 15% of them only once. The top ten clonotypes cover approximately 5.9% of the sample. Input material: blood, either unsorted or a sorted T cell fraction (not recorded which). The receptors here all came from a human donor who was either an allogeneic HSCT recipient or a stem cell or donor lymphocyte infusion donor (not recorded which). It is not recorded whose cells these are; they may come from a transplant donor.

This clonotype occurred many times. The genes are TRBV5-1 and TRBJ1-4, with D perhaps matching TRBD1 (5 bases). In germline, CDR1 is SGHRS, CDR2 YFSETQ. This CDR3 contains 13 residues. V was pared by 0 bases and J by 6 bases, with 6 bases between. In nucleotides, the CDR3 is TGCGCCAGCAGCTTGGGAGGGGATGAAAAACTGTTTTTT. Encoded protein: CASSLGGDEKLFF.

This clonotype was picked up many times. The chain couples TRBV12-3 or TRBV12-4 to TRBJ2-7; D gene ambiguous. The CDR3 has 12 residues. Trimming shortened V by 5 bases and J by 1 base, and 6 bases separated the two germline ends. The CDR3 sequence is CASSAVSYEQYF. CDR3 DNA sequence: TGTGCCAGCAGTGCGGTGTCCTACGAGCAGTACTTC.

This clonotype was counted between two and nine times. This rearrangement joins TRBV5-1 to TRBJ2-1; 12 nucleotides align to TRBD2. Trimming took 2 bases from V and 8 from J; bases not matched to a gene: 5. CDR3 length: 15 amino acids. Germline V gene data show CDR1 as SGHRS and CDR2 as YFSETQ. CDR3 DNA sequence: TGCGCCAGCAGCTTTTCTAGCGGGAGGGCCCATGAGCAGTTCTTC. Its translation: CASSFSSGRAHEQFF.

This clonotype was counted ten times or more. The V and J genes are TRBV5-6 and TRBJ1-5; D possibly corresponds to TRBD1 (5 bases). Germline assignment: CDR1 SGHDT and CDR2 YYEEEE. This CDR3 is 14 amino acids long. V was clipped by 3 bases and J by 8 bases, with 15 bases between them. The CDR3 loop reads CASSSFPGREPQHF. The CDR3 DNA is TGTGCCAGCAGCTCCTTCCCAGGGCGGGAGCCCCAGCATTTT. The whole variable domain, filled in from reference TRBV5-6 and TRBJ1-5, reads DAGVTQSPTHLIKTRGQQVTLRCSPKSGHDTVSWYQQALGQGPQFIFQYYEEEERQRGNFPDRFSGHQFPNYSSELNVNALLLGDSALYLCASSSFPGREPQHFGDGTRLSIL.

The J gene is TRBJ1-6, the V gene TRBV7-3; the D is unclear. The CDR3 is 16 residues long. Between the trimmed V and J ends, which lost 1 base and 6 bases, there was a span of 13 bases. CDR1 SGHTA and CDR2 FQGTGA come from the germline V gene. CDR3 DNA sequence: TGTGCCAGCAGCTTAATGGGTGTTCAGTCTAATTCACCCCTCCACTTT. Translated: CASSLMGVQSNSPLHF.

The chain uses TRBV7-8 and TRBJ1-5; maybe TRBD1 (6 bases). V lost 5 bases and J lost 7, with 21 bases in between. The CDR3 length is 16 residues. Per the germline V gene, CDR1 is SGHVS and CDR2 is FQNEAQ. The CDR3 loop reads CASSPGTLIKGQPQHF. In DNA form, the CDR3 reads TGTGCCAGCAGCCCCGGGACACTCATAAAGGGCCAGCCCCAGCATTTT.

This clonotype was found a few times. CDR3 loop: CAWRLPTNEKLFF. CDR3 nucleotides: TGTGCCTGGAGGCTACCGACTAATGAAAAACTGTTTTTT. J is TRBJ1-4 and V is TRBV30; D is undetermined. V shed 3 bases and J shed 2 bases, with 7 bases lying between them. Looked up from germline, CDR1 is GTSNPN and CDR2 is SVGIG (reference sequence). The CDR3 runs 13 residues.

This clonotype came up a few times. J is TRBJ2-5 and V is TRBV20-1; D is possibly TRBD1 (5 bases). Germline-derived CDR1 and CDR2 are DFQATT and SNEGSKA (reference sequence). This CDR3 spans 16 amino acids. V was cut by 2 bases and J by 0 bases, with 16 bases left in between. The CDR3 is CSARLSKGWYQETQYF. In DNA, the CDR3 is TGCAGTGCTAGACTATCTAAGGGGTGGTACCAAGAGACCCAGTACTTC.

The chain uses TRBV6-1 and TRBJ2-6; the match to TRBD1 covers 9 bases. Germline lookup yields CDR1 MNHNS and CDR2 SASEGT. The V segment lost 6 bases and the J segment 0 bases; nucleotides outside the gene matches: 6. This CDR3 contains 17 residues. The CDR3 protein is CASRTGTGHSGANVLTF. CDR3 bases: TGTGCCAGCAGAACCGGGACAGGGCACTCTGGGGCCAACGTCCTGACTTTC.

The genes are TRBV5-8 and TRBJ1-1; D call uncertain. Germline assignment: CDR1 SGHTS and CDR2 YDEGEE. This CDR3 is 14 amino acids long. V was cut by 0 bases and J by 3 bases, with 9 bases left in between. The CDR3 DNA reads as TGTGCCAGCAGCTTGGCTCTCCCACACACTGAAGCTTTCTTT. Translating gives CASSLALPHTEAFF.

This clonotype was found a few times. This chain links TRBV20-1 with TRBJ2-7, with 8 bases matching TRBD2. Losses at the gene ends were 5 bases for V and 0 bases for J; bases not matched to a gene: 6. The CDR3 extends over 14 amino acids. Germline V gene sequence: CDR1 DFQATT, CDR2 SNEGSKA (reference sequence). The CDR3 nucleotides read TGCAGTGCTCTTAGCGGGGTTAGCTCCTACGAGCAGTACTTC. Amino acids: CSALSGVSSYEQYF.

This clonotype was detected a few times. The V call is TRBV27, the J call TRBJ1-1, with D possibly matching TRBD1 (6 bases). The CDR3 is made up of 14 amino acids. CDR1 and CDR2 from the germline V gene are MNHEY and SMNVEV (reference sequence). Trimming took off 2 bases at V and 4 bases at J, with 11 bases between the two ends. The CDR3 sequence is CASSLQEGGTEAFF. DNA for the CDR3: TGTGCCAGCAGTTTACAAGAAGGGGGCACTGAAGCTTTCTTT.

The CDR3: CASSLERVRYNEQFF. As DNA, the CDR3 is TGTGCCAGCAGCTTAGAGAGGGTGCGCTACAATGAGCAGTTCTTC. The chain couples TRBV7-9 to TRBJ2-1; D is possibly TRBD2 (5 bases). The CDR3 covers 15 residues. The germline gives CDR1 SEHNR, CDR2 FQNEAQ (reference sequence). V shed 1 base and J shed 3 bases, with 10 bases lying between them.

This clonotype turned up a few times. CDR3 bases: TGCGCCCTTCCGAGAACTAGCACAGATACGCAGTATTTT. It specifies CALPRTSTDTQYF. The rearrangement uses TRBV5-1 and TRBJ2-3, with D unclear. The CDR3 has 13 residues. V lost 10 bases, J lost 0 bases, and 12 bases lay in between. In germline, CDR1 is SGHRS, CDR2 YFSETQ.

This clonotype was counted a few times. The rearrangement uses TRBV11-3 and TRBJ1-1; D perhaps matches TRBD1 (5 bases). The length of the CDR3 is 17 residues. Trimming left V 1 base short and J 5 bases short, with 20 bases between. The V gene's germline CDR1 is SGHNT and CDR2 YENEEA. Here the CDR3 DNA reads TGTGCCAGCAGCTTAGGTGGGATTTGGGGACGTTGGACTGAAGCTTTCTTT. Translation: CASSLGGIWGRWTEAFF.

The V call is TRBV7-2, the J call TRBJ2-7, with 8 bases fitting TRBD1. V shed 6 bases and J 3 bases; nucleotides not matched to a gene: 7. The germline V gene has CDR1 SGHTA and CDR2 FQGNSA. The length of the CDR3 is 14 residues. The CDR3 DNA is TGTGCCAGCAGGTTCCGGACAGGGAGCTACGAGCAGTACTTC. Translated, it gives CASRFRTGSYEQYF.

The chain couples TRBV9 to TRBJ1-2; D is undetermined. V was clipped by 3 bases and J by 0 bases, with 9 bases between them. Germline V gene lookup returns CDR1 SGDLS and CDR2 YYNGEE. The CDR3 length is 14 residues. The chain's CDR3 is CASSAGVTNYGYTF. The DNA for the CDR3 is TGTGCCAGCAGCGCCGGGGTCACTAACTATGGCTACACCTTC.

The chain joins TRBV7-3 to TRBJ2-5, with D perhaps matching TRBD1 or TRBD2 (5 bases each). Between the trimmed V and J ends, which lost 0 bases and 5 bases, there was a span of 10 bases. This CDR3 is built from 14 residues. From germline, CDR1 is SGHTA and CDR2 FQGTGA. The CDR3 DNA is TGTGCCAGCAGCTTAACGGGACGAGCCGAGACCCAGTACTTC. This encodes CASSLTGRAETQYF.

The J gene is TRBJ1-2, the V gene TRBV4-1; D ambiguous. Germline CDR1 is MGHRA and CDR2 is YSYEKL. Trimming left V 1 base short and J 1 base short, with 13 bases between. The CDR3 contains 16 residues. CDR3 in DNA: TGCGCCAGCAGCCAAGGGGTCAGAAGCCTTAACTATGGCTACACCTTC. Amino acids: CASSQGVRSLNYGYTF.

There are a few counts of this clonotype. The chain combines TRBV5-1 with TRBJ1-1, with unresolved D. Between the trimmed V and J ends, which lost 0 bases and 1 base, there was a span of 7 bases. CDR1 is SGHRS and CDR2 is YFSETQ in the germline V gene. This CDR3 has 14 amino acids. The CDR3 region has the DNA TGCGCCAGCAGCTTGGCCAGACAGAACACTGAAGCTTTCTTT. This sequence encodes CASSLARQNTEAFF. Combining the CDR3 with reference TRBV5-1 and TRBJ1-1 gives the whole variable domain KAGVTQTPRYLIKTRGQQVTLSCSPISGHRSVSWYQQTPGQGLQFLFEYFSETQRNKGNFPGRFSGRQFSNSRSEMNVSTLELGDSALYLCASSLARQNTEAFFGQGTRLTVV.

This clonotype was picked up a small number of times. The V call is TRBV4-3, the J call TRBJ2-7, with 9 nucleotides matching TRBD2. The trim removed 0 bases at V and 1 base at J, leaving 4 bases unmatched. CDR3 length equals 16 residues. Germline V gene data show CDR1 as LGHNA and CDR2 as YSLEER. The CDR3 loop reads CASSQDLAGKSYEQYF. The CDR3 nucleotides read TGCGCCAGCAGCCAAGACCTAGCGGGGAAATCCTACGAGCAGTACTTC.